What follows are 20 T cell receptor beta chains derived from one specimen sequenced in a study of cytomegalovirus exposure and HLA in healthy donors. The study ran its PCR with 60 Vbeta and 13 Jbeta primers. Using immunoSEQ multiplex PCR, the repertoire was profiled, and TCRdb retains in-frame clones only, with some absent. The sample has about 150,000 clones; approximately 80% are singletons. The sequenced material came from PBMCs. These receptor sequences come from a boy aged 2 to 10 in good health and CMV-seronegative.

The J gene is TRBJ2-5, the V gene TRBV27, with a tentative D call TRBD1 (5 bases). V was pared by 10 bases and J by 2 bases, with 11 bases between. The CDR3 is made up of 12 amino acids. Germline V lookup: CDR1 MNHEY, CDR2 SMNVEV (reference sequence). CDR3 sequence (DNA): TGTGCCACAGGGCGGTGGCAAGAGACCCAGTACTTC. Its protein is CATGRWQETQYF.

This chain uses TRBV4-3 with TRBJ2-1; D is possibly TRBD2 (5 bases). The CDR3 consists of 19 residues. The germline V and J ends were trimmed by 0 bases and 5 bases, with 23 bases remaining between them. The germline V gene encodes CDR1 LGHNA and CDR2 YSLEER. CDR3 nucleotide sequence: TGCGCCAGCAGCCAAGATCGAACTAGAAGGGTCCACTTTAACAATGAGCAGTTCTTC. It is translated as CASSQDRTRRVHFNNEQFF.

The chain couples TRBV9 to TRBJ1-1; possibly TRBD1 for D (5 bases). The CDR3 runs 16 residues. V was cut by 0 bases and J by 1 base, with 13 bases left in between. The V gene's germline CDR1 is SGDLS and CDR2 YYNGEE. The CDR3 protein is CASSVDPGRGNTEAFF. CDR3 DNA sequence: TGTGCCAGCAGCGTAGACCCGGGGAGGGGGAACACTGAAGCTTTCTTT.

The V call is TRBV7-8, the J call TRBJ2-5; 7 bases are shared with TRBD2. V lost 9 bases to trimming and J lost 5 bases; unmatched junction nucleotides: 9. The germline gives CDR1 SGHVS, CDR2 FQNEAQ. This CDR3 is 13 amino acids long. CDR3 sequence (DNA): TGTGCCAGTCCCCGCGGGGGACCGGAGACCCAGTACTTC. This sequence encodes CASPRGGPETQYF.

V is TRBV10-2 and J is TRBJ2-3, with D tentatively TRBD2 (5 bases). Germline V gives CDR1 WSHSY, CDR2 SAAADI. The CDR3 has 17 residues. V was clipped by 0 bases and J by 6 bases, with 19 bases between them. CDR3 loop: CASSESILRVGTDTQYF. CDR3 nucleotides: TGCGCCAGCAGTGAGTCCATATTGCGGGTGGGTACGGATACGCAGTATTTT.

The V gene is TRBV19, the J gene TRBJ2-3; the match to TRBD2 covers 7 bases. Germline-derived CDR1 and CDR2 are LNHDA and SQIVND (reference sequence). Unmatched junction bases numbered 10, after V lost 7 bases and J lost 3 bases. The CDR3 runs 15 residues. Here the CDR3 reads CASTGPGGATDTQYF. The CDR3 DNA is TGTGCCAGTACAGGTCCGGGGGGTGCGACAGATACGCAGTATTTT.

This clone was recorded once. The chain employs TRBV5-6 and TRBJ2-1; 8 bases align to TRBD2. The CDR3 sequence is 15 residues long. Germline-derived CDR1 and CDR2 are SGHDT and YYEEEE. Germline trimming cut 0 bases from V and 9 bases from J; bases unmatched to any gene: 8. The CDR3 bases are TGTGCCAGCAGCTTGGGTTACGGGGGGGCCGGTGAGCAGTTCTTC. This sequence encodes CASSLGYGGAGEQFF.

The chain carries TRBV6-1 and TRBJ2-3, with no clear D. From germline, CDR1 is MNHNS and CDR2 SASEGT. The length of the CDR3 is 13 residues. V was trimmed by 7 bases and J by 0 bases, leaving 8 bases between them. CDR3 sequence reads: CASMHKSTDTQYF. CDR3 in DNA: TGTGCCAGCATGCACAAAAGCACAGATACGCAGTATTTT.

The chain carries TRBV7-9 and TRBJ1-4, with D unresolved. The V and J ends lost 4 bases and 8 bases respectively, with 20 bases between them. In germline, CDR1 is SEHNR, CDR2 FQNEAQ (reference sequence). CDR3 length: 16 residues. This CDR3 reads CASSSRAGPWGEKLFF. Here the CDR3 DNA reads TGTGCCAGCAGCTCGCGGGCCGGGCCTTGGGGAGAAAAACTGTTTTTT.

In its sample, this clone was seen a few times. V gene TRBV30 combines with J gene TRBJ1-1; D gene unclear. The V end was cut by 0 bases, the J end by 11 bases, with 19 bases between. The CDR3 loop spans 14 amino acids. The germline gives CDR1 GTSNPN, CDR2 SVGIG (reference sequence). The chain's CDR3 is CAWSVRSGWNWAFF. The CDR3 nucleotides are TGTGCCTGGAGTGTACGGAGTGGCTGGAATTGGGCTTTCTTT.

This CDR3 is CASSLEGTGGGYTF. CDR3 DNA: TGCGCCAGCAGCTTGGAAGGGACAGGGGGAGGCTACACCTTC. This chain links TRBV5-1 with TRBJ1-2; 11 bases agree with TRBD1. The trim removed 0 bases at V and 8 bases at J, leaving 3 bases unmatched. Germline values: CDR1 SGHRS, CDR2 YFSETQ. This CDR3 spans 14 amino acids.

In this sample, this clone turned up once. The chain is built from TRBV9 and TRBJ1-2, with 10 bases fitting TRBD1. The CDR3 loop spans 16 amino acids. Germline V gene data show CDR1 as SGDLS and CDR2 as YYNGEE. V lost 4 bases to trimming and J lost 2 bases; unmatched junction nucleotides: 8. CDR3 protein: CASSPRQGAINYGYTF. CDR3 in DNA: TGTGCCAGCAGCCCCCGACAGGGGGCTATCAACTATGGCTACACCTTC.

This clone has just one count. V gene TRBV28 combines with J gene TRBJ2-3; D is ambiguous. The germline V and J ends were trimmed by 6 bases and 4 bases, with 14 bases remaining between them. CDR3 length: 14 residues. Germline V gives CDR1 MDHEN, CDR2 SYDVKM. This CDR3 is CASSHPVYSDTQYF. As DNA, the CDR3 is TGTGCCAGCAGCCATCCGGTTTATTCAGATACGCAGTATTTT.

This rearrangement joins TRBV5-1 to TRBJ1-2; 8 bases are shared with TRBD1. The CDR3 covers 17 residues. Losses at the gene ends were 4 bases for V and 3 bases for J; bases not matched to a gene: 14. Germline V CDR1 and CDR2: SGHRS, YFSETQ. CDR3 region: CASSVRDRPDGDYGYTF. For the CDR3, the DNA is TGCGCCAGCAGCGTCCGGGACAGGCCGGACGGGGACTATGGCTACACCTTC.

The chain recombines TRBV5-1 with TRBJ1-1; D uncertain. Germline CDR1 SGHRS, CDR2 YFSETQ. V was clipped by 4 bases and J by 0 bases, with 16 bases between them. The CDR3 runs 16 residues. As DNA, the CDR3 is TGCGCCAGCAGCATGTTAGGCGGAGGACTGAACACTGAAGCTTTCTTT. Its protein product is CASSMLGGGLNTEAFF.

This clone was picked up one time. This chain connects TRBV5-1 to TRBJ1-2; TRBD1 agrees at 7 bases. Germline V gene lookup returns CDR1 SGHRS and CDR2 YFSETQ. V lost 4 bases and J lost 7; bases outside the gene matches: 16. This CDR3 contains 16 residues. The CDR3 DNA sequence: TGCGCCAGCAGCACCCGCCCTACCGGGACAGCGGCTGGCTACACCTTC. It specifies CASSTRPTGTAAGYTF.

J is TRBJ1-1 and V is TRBV7-2; 8 bases fit TRBD1. V shed 6 bases, J shed 3 bases, and the junction held 6 bases outside the gene matches. CDR1 SGHTA and CDR2 FQGNSA come from the germline V gene. The CDR3 is 14 amino acids. The CDR3 DNA reads as TGTGCCAGCAGTTCAGAGACAGGGGACACTGAAGCTTTCTTT. Amino acid sequence: CASSSETGDTEAFF.

This clone was counted a single time. V gene TRBV28 combines with J gene TRBJ1-5; TRBD1 is a possible D gene (6 bases). The length of the CDR3 is 16 residues. Germline CDR1 and CDR2: MDHEN and SYDVKM. V lost 4 bases to trimming and J lost 1 base, with 14 bases between them. The CDR3, as DNA: TGTGCCAGCAGTTCATACAGGGCCGGGAGCAATCAGCCCCAGCATTTT. Protein product: CASSSYRAGSNQPQHF. The entire variable domain, with the rest obtained from reference TRBV28 and TRBJ1-5, is as follows: DVKVTQSSRYLVKRTGEKVFLECVQDMDHENMFWYRQDPGLGLRLIYFSYDVKMKEKGDIPEGYSVSREKKERFSLILESASTNQTSMYLCASSSYRAGSNQPQHFGDGTRLSIL.

This clone was seen a handful of times. This chain connects TRBV5-4 to TRBJ1-1; D is possibly TRBD1 (5 bases). CDR3 length equals 16 residues. Germline CDR1 is SGHNT and CDR2 is YYREEE (reference sequence). With 4 bases removed from V and 5 bases from J, the gap between germline ends came to 21 bases. CDR3 sequence: CASSQEAGGGLTEAFF. The CDR3 DNA is TGTGCCAGCAGCCAAGAAGCCGGCGGGGGGTTGACTGAAGCTTTCTTT.

Only a few counts were recorded for this clone. The chain recombines TRBV7-6 with TRBJ1-1, with a tentative D call TRBD1 (5 bases). Deletions cut 5 bases from V and 1 base from J, with 14 bases between. The CDR3 has 15 residues. Germline V lookup: CDR1 SGHVS, CDR2 FNYEAQ. CDR3 nucleotides: TGTGCCAGCAGCCCATTACCCGACAGGAACACTGAAGCTTTCTTT. The encoded protein is CASSPLPDRNTEAFF.